Listed below are T cell receptor beta chains from one sample, sequenced in a study of T cell responses to AZD1222 COVID-19 vaccine. Method: immunoSEQ multiplex PCR; TCRdb's copy keeps in-frame clones and lacks some. The repertoire has about 92,000 clones, over 75% of them found once; the top ten carry about 10%. The sample here was peripheral blood, taken on day 0 of AZD1222 vaccination. The receptors here all came from an adult in good health. Both conserved end residues are part of each CDR3. Fields, in order: D gene, V gene, clone size, J gene, CDR3 protein, CDR3 DNA. The D gene is left open where the match is weak. The listing skips clone size in some rows; elsewhere it reads once, few, many or a size class.

TRBD1,TRBV20-1,-,TRBJ2-5,CSACGTDSQETQYF,TGCAGTGCTTGTGGGACAGATTCACAAGAGACCCAGTACTTC
-,TRBV27,-,TRBJ1-6,CASSLSVPGISSYNSPLHF,TGTGCCAGCAGTTTATCAGTCCCAGGGATTAGCTCCTATAATTCACCCCTCCACTTT
-,TRBV4-1,few,TRBJ1-5,CASSQQANQPQHF,TGCGCCAGCAGCCAACAGGCGAATCAGCCCCAGCATTTT
-,TRBV18,-,TRBJ2-2,CASSRSLESTGELFF,TGTGCCAGCTCACGTTCCTTGGAGAGCACCGGGGAGCTGTTTTTT
-,TRBV7-2,-,TRBJ2-5,CASSTRASETQYF,TGTGCCAGCAGCACCCGGGCCAGCGAGACCCAGTACTTC
-,TRBV29-1,-,TRBJ2-1,CSVESEGVDEQFF,TGCAGCGTTGAATCGGAGGGGGTTGATGAGCAGTTCTTC
-,TRBV18,-,TRBJ1-5,CASSPGQNSNQPQHF,TGTGCCAGCTCACCAGGACAGAATAGCAATCAGCCCCAGCATTTT
-,TRBV7-2,-,TRBJ1-6,CASSLAGYNSPLHF,TGTGCCAGCAGCTTAGCAGGATATAATTCACCCCTCCACTTT
TRBD1,TRBV4-1,few,TRBJ1-3,CASSQDGTGGSGNTIYF,TGCGCCAGCAGCCAAGATGGGACAGGGGGCTCTGGAAACACCATATATTTT
TRBD1,TRBV6-6,-,TRBJ1-4,CASSEGQGWEKLFF,TGTGCCAGCAGCGAGGGACAGGGTTGGGAAAAACTGTTTTTT
-,TRBV5-1,few,TRBJ1-1,CASSRSVISEAFF,TGCGCCAGCTCTAGGTCCGTGATCTCTGAAGCTTTCTTT
TRBD1,TRBV7-8,-,TRBJ1-6,CASSFRGTENSPLHF,TGTGCCAGCAGCTTCCGCGGGACAGAAAATTCACCCCTCCACTTT
-,TRBV6-1,-,TRBJ2-1,CASSENQGKSYNEQFF,TGTGCCAGCAGTGAAAACCAGGGGAAGTCCTACAATGAGCAGTTCTTC
TRBD1,TRBV5-5,-,TRBJ2-7,CASSFLAQGAGEQYF,TGTGCCAGCAGCTTTTTGGCACAGGGGGCTGGCGAGCAGTACTTC
-,TRBV2,-,TRBJ2-5,CASSPGTTSQETQYF,TGTGCCAGCAGTCCGGGAACGACCTCCCAAGAGACCCAGTACTTC
-,TRBV7-2,-,TRBJ2-7,CASSPTSPAYEQYF,TGTGCCAGCAGCCCGACTAGTCCAGCCTACGAGCAGTACTTC
-,TRBV2,-,TRBJ1-2,CASSREGMGGYTF,TGTGCCAGCAGCCGTGAGGGAATGGGCGGCTACACCTTC
-,TRBV5-5,-,TRBJ1-2,CASSLAGSPYGYTF,TGTGCCAGCAGCTTGGCCGGCAGCCCCTATGGCTACACCTTC
TRBD2,TRBV7-2,-,TRBJ2-2,CASSLFGGGSTGELFF,TGTGCCAGCAGCTTATTTGGGGGAGGGAGCACCGGGGAGCTGTTTTTT
-,TRBV6-5,-,TRBJ2-7,CASRGQGRHEQYF,TGTGCCAGCAGGGGGCAGGGGAGGCACGAGCAGTACTTC
-,TRBV10-3,few,TRBJ1-1,CAISGQLNTEAFF,TGTGCCATCTCCGGACAGTTGAACACTGAAGCTTTCTTT
-,TRBV7-2,-,TRBJ2-1,CASSLVAGSYNEQFF,TGTGCCAGCAGCTTAGTTGCTGGGTCCTACAATGAGCAGTTCTTC